This is a list of T cell receptor beta chains from one sample in a study of post-analysis software for immune sequencing data. TCRdb reprocessed the PCR reads with MiXCR, giving one entry per CDR3 protein. Counted here are roughly 700,000 distinct CDR3 sequences, 25% to 30% occurring once; the ten biggest clones make up 0.55% to 0.65%. The specimen sequenced was blood. The receptors were sampled from a girl aged 10-17 years with multiple sclerosis. Both conserved end residues are part of each CDR3. A D gene is named only where the DNA matches it firmly. Clone sizes are given selectively: once, few, many, or a class where the clone is expanded.

>few|TRBJ1-5|-|TRBV5-1
TGCGCCAGCAGCTTGGAGGGGTTTAGCAATCAGCCCCAGCATTTT
CASSLEGFSNQPQHF
>few|TRBJ2-5|TRBD1|TRBV20-1
TGCAGTGCTAGGACAACAGGGGGCCTAGAGACCCAGTACTTC
CSARTTGGLETQYF
>few|TRBJ2-3|-|TRBV6-5
TGTGCCAGCAGTTACTCCACCCTAAACACAAATACGCAGTATTTT
CASSYSTLNTNTQYF
>-|TRBJ2-5|-|TRBV7-2
TGTGCCAGCAGCTTCGCAAGGAGACAAGGGACCCAGTACTTC
CASSFARRQGTQYF
>-|TRBJ2-3|-|TRBV10-3
TGTGCCATCAGTGACGCCGGGACATCCTTCACGGGCACAGATACGCAGTATTTT
CAISDAGTSFTGTDTQYF
>-|TRBJ1-2|-|TRBV7-2
TGTGCCAGCAGTCGATTAGGAAGGCAGGTCTACACCTTC
CASSRLGRQVYTF
>-|TRBJ2-7|-|TRBV4-3
TGCGCCAGCAGCCATGCCCGGTGGCGCGAGCAGTACTTC
CASSHARWREQYF
>-|TRBJ1-5|-|TRBV15
TGTGCCACCAGCAGAGATCTCGGGGACGATCAGCCCCAGCATTTT
CATSRDLGDDQPQHF
>few|TRBJ2-1|-|TRBV4-3
TGCGCCAGCAGCACCCTGTCAGGGACCTACAATGAGCAGTTCTTC
CASSTLSGTYNEQFF
>-|TRBJ2-1|-|TRBV14
TGTGCCAGCAGCCCCGGGCGGGCCCCTCTTTACAATGAGCAGTTCTTC
CASSPGRAPLYNEQFF
>-|TRBJ2-5|-|TRBV7-9
TGTGCCAGCAGCTTAGTCACGACCGCCGGGGCCCAGTACTTC
CASSLVTTAGAQYF
>-|TRBJ1-6|-|TRBV28
TGTGCCAGCAGTTTTTCTCATTCACCCCTCCACTTT
CASSFSHSPLHF
>few|TRBJ2-1|-|TRBV20-1
TGCAGTGCTAGCTCTAGGAGCTCCTACAATGAGCAGTTCTTC
CSASSRSSYNEQFF
>-|TRBJ2-1|TRBD2|TRBV28
TGTGCCAGCAGTTCGAGGGCGGGGGGGTCAGCTGATGAGCAGTTCTTC
CASSSRAGGSADEQFF
>few|TRBJ2-5|-|TRBV12-3/TRBV12-4
TGTGCCAGCAGACCGGGCCAGGGCCCCGAGACCCAGTACTTC
CASRPGQGPETQYF
>few|TRBJ1-2|-|TRBV7-4
TGTGCCAGCAGCCCCGACCGAAATCGGGGGGGCTACACCTTC
CASSPDRNRGGYTF
>few|TRBJ1-2|-|TRBV28
TGTGCCAGCCTCAAAACCCCCTATGGCTACACCTTC
CASLKTPYGYTF
>-|TRBJ2-6|-|TRBV4-3
TGCGCCAGCAGCCACCGAAGGGGGGCTGGGGCCAACGTCCTGACTTTC
CASSHRRGAGANVLTF
>few|TRBJ2-1|-|TRBV9
TGTGCCAGCAGCCCCAGGGGGGCCTCAACCTACAATGAGCAGTTCTTC
CASSPRGASTYNEQFF
>-|TRBJ2-7|-|TRBV9
TGTGCCAGCAGCGAGGGCGGCCCCCCCTACGAGCAGTACTTC
CASSEGGPPYEQYF
>many|TRBJ2-5|TRBD1|TRBV29-1
TGCAGCGTTCCCACTCTGGGACAGGCGAAGGGCGGAGAGACCCAGTACTTC
CSVPTLGQAKGGETQYF
>-|TRBJ1-1|-|TRBV5-1
TGCGCCAGCAGCCAAGGGCTGGCTGAAGCTTTCTTT
CASSQGLAEAFF
>-|TRBJ2-7|TRBD1|TRBV28
TGTGCCAGCAGTTTCCCCAGACAGGGCGGCTCCTACGAGCAGTACTTC
CASSFPRQGGSYEQYF
>few|TRBJ2-7|-|TRBV6-1
TGTGCCAGCAGTGCGTGGGGGGCCTGGGAGCAGTACTTC
CASSAWGAWEQYF
>few|TRBJ1-4|-|TRBV7-9
TGTGCCAGCAGCCGCGGTCCTGAAAAACTGTTTTTT
CASSRGPEKLFF
>many|TRBJ2-1|TRBD2|TRBV7-2
TGTGCCAGCAGCCAGGGACTAGCGACCTACAATGAGCAGTTCTTC
CASSQGLATYNEQFF
>-|TRBJ1-2|-|TRBV6-5
TGTGCCAGCAGTTACTCCCCGAACTATGGCTACACCTTC
CASSYSPNYGYTF
>many|TRBJ2-7|TRBD2|TRBV28
TGTGCCAGCAGTTTAATTCATGCGGGAGCGCCCTACGAGCAGTACTTC
CASSLIHAGAPYEQYF
>-|TRBJ2-3|TRBD2|TRBV7-7
TGTGCCAGCAGCTTATTTCTCGCCCGCGGGAGGGGGGACACAGATGCGCAGTATTTT
CASSLFLARGRGDTDAQYF
>-|TRBJ2-1|TRBD2|TRBV11-2
TGTGCCAGCAGCACAAGGGCGGGCTTCGGGGTATTAGCGGGAGGTTACAATGAGCAGTTCTTC
CASSTRAGFGVLAGGYNEQFF
>-|TRBJ2-1|TRBD1|TRBV12-3/TRBV12-4
TGTGCCAGCAGTCCGACAGGGGGCTTAGGTGAGCAGTTCTTC
CASSPTGGLGEQFF
>-|TRBJ1-3|-|TRBV7-2
TGTGCCAGCAGCGATGCAGGTCTAACTGGAAACACCATATATTTT
CASSDAGLTGNTIYF
>-|TRBJ2-5|TRBD1|TRBV20-1
TGCAGTGCTAGAGCGACAGGGTCGGTATGGGAGCAGTACTTC
CSARATGSVWEQYF
>once|TRBJ2-3|-|TRBV10-3
TGTGCCATCGGTGAATGGGCGGAAAACACAGATACGCAGTATTTT
CAIGEWAENTDTQYF
>few|TRBJ1-1|-|TRBV5-1
TGCGCCAGCAGCTCGGGGGGGGGAGGGACTGAAGCTTTCTTT
CASSSGGGGTEAFF
>few|TRBJ2-3|TRBD1|TRBV5-1
TGCGCCAGCAGCATTCCGGGACAGCTCACAGATACGCAGTATTTT
CASSIPGQLTDTQYF